This T cell receptor (beta chain) was profiled in a study of molecular identifiers for immune sequencing clone quantification. Germline CDR1 is MNHNY and CDR2 is SVGAGI (reference sequence). V gave up 1 base and J gave up 3 bases; unmatched junction bases: 4. The CDR3 is 16 residues long. Libraries of naive CD8 cells were prepared from around 20,000 to 1,000,000 sorted cells using 10%, 30% or 50% RNA. The sorting of naive CD8 T cells used the CD8+CD4-CCR7+CD45RA+ phenotype. Using its own MiXCR run on the PCR reads, TCRdb lists one record per CDR3 protein. Here the sample spans over 65,000 distinct CDR3 sequences, roughly 23% being singletons.

The gene calls are TRBV6-6 and TRBJ2-3; TRBD2 matches at 10 bases. This clonotype was sampled from a human donor in good health. Some libraries in this study had Jurkat cell RNA spiked in. Sequencing input: naive CD8+ T cells from blood, with Jurkat cell RNA spiked in. Subset described: FACS-sorted CD8+CD4-CCR7+CD45RA+ naive T cells. CDR3 region: CASSYFLAGATDTQYF. CDR3 coding DNA: TGTGCCAGCAGTTACTTTCTAGCGGGAGCTACAGATACGCAGTATTTT.